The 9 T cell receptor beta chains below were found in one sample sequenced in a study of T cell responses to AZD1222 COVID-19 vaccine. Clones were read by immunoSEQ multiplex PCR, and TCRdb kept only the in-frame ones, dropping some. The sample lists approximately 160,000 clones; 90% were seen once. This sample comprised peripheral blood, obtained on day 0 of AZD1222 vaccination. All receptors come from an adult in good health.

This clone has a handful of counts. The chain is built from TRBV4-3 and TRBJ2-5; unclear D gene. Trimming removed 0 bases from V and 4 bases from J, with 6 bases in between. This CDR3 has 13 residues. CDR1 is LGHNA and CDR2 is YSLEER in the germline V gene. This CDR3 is CASSQEMVETQYF. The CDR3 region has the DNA TGCGCCAGCAGCCAAGAGATGGTAGAGACCCAGTACTTC.

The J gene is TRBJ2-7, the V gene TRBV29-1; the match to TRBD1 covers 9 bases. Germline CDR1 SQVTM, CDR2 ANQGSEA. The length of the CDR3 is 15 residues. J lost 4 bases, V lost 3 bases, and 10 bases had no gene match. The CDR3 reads CSVDSSGTGSYEQYF. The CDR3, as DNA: TGCAGCGTTGATAGTTCCGGGACAGGGTCTTACGAGCAGTACTTC.

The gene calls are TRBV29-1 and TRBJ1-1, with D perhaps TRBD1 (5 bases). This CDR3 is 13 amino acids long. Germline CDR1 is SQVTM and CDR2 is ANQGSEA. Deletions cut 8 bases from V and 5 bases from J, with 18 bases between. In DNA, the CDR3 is TGCAGCTCCCTGGCCGGGACGAAGACTGAAGCTTTCTTT. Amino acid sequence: CSSLAGTKTEAFF.

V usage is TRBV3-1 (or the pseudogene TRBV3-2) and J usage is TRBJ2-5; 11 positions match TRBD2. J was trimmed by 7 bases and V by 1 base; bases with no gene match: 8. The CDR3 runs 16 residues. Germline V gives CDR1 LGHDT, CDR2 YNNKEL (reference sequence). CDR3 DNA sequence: TGTGCCAGCAGCCAAGGACTAGCGGGGTCTATGGGGACCCAGTACTTC. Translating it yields CASSQGLAGSMGTQYF.

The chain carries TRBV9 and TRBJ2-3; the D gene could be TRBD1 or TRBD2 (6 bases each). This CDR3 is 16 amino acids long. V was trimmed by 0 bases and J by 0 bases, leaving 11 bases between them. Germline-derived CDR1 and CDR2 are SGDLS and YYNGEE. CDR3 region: CASSVEGGTSTDTQYF. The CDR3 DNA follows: TGTGCCAGCAGCGTAGAAGGCGGGACAAGCACAGATACGCAGTATTTT. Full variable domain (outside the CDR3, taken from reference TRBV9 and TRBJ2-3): DSGVTQTPKHLITATGQRVTLRCSPRSGDLSVYWYQQSLDQGLQFLIQYYNGEERAKGNILERFSAQQFPDLHSELNLSSLELGDSALYFCASSVEGGTSTDTQYFGPGTRLTVL.

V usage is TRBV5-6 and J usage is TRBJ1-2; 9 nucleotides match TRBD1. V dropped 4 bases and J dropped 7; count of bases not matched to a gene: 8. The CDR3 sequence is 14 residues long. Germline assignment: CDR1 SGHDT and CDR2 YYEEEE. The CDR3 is CASSGTGIAPGYTF. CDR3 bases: TGTGCCAGCAGCGGGACAGGGATCGCACCTGGCTACACCTTC. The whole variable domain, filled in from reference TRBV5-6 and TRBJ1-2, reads DAGVTQSPTHLIKTRGQQVTLRCSPKSGHDTVSWYQQALGQGPQFIFQYYEEEERQRGNFPDRFSGHQFPNYSSELNVNALLLGDSALYLCASSGTGIAPGYTFGSGTRLTVV.

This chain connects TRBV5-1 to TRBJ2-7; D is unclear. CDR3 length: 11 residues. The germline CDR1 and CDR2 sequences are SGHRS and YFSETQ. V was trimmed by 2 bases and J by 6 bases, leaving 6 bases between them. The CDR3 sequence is CASSLPREQYF. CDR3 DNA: TGCGCCAGCAGCTTACCGCGCGAGCAGTACTTC.

As DNA, the CDR3 is TGTGCCAGCAGCTTAGGACATAGCGGGGGGGCCCACGAGCAGTACTTC. Amino acids: CASSLGHSGGAHEQYF. The V gene is TRBV7-9, the J gene TRBJ2-7, with 11 bases identical to TRBD2. Germline loops: CDR1 SEHNR, CDR2 FQNEAQ (reference sequence). The CDR3 runs 16 residues. V gave up 1 base and J gave up 5 bases; unmatched junction bases: 7.

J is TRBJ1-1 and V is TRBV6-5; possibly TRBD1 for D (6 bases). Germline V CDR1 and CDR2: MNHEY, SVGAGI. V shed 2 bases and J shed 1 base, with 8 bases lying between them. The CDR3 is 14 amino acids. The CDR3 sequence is CASSYNRENTEAFF. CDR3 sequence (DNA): TGTGCCAGCAGTTACAACAGGGAGAACACTGAAGCTTTCTTT.